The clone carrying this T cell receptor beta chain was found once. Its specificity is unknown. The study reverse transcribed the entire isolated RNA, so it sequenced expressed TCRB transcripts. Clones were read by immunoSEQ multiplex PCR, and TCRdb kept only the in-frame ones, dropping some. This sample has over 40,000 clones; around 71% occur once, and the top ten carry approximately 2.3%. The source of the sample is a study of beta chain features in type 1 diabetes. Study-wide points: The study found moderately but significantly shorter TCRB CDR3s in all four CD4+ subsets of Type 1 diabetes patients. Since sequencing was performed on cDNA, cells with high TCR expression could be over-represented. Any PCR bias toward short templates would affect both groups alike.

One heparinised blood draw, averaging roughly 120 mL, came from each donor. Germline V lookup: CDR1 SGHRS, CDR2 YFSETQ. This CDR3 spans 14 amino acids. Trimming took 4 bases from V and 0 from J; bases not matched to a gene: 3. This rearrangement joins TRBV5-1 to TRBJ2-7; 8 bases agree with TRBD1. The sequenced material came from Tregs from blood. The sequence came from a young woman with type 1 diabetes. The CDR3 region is CASSAGQGSYEQYF. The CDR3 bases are TGCGCCAGCAGCGCCGGACAGGGCTCCTACGAGCAGTACTTC.